What follows are 21 T cell receptor beta chains derived from one specimen sequenced in a study of blood T cell repertoires in COVID-19. The repertoire was sequenced with immunoSEQ multiplex PCR; TCRdb's copy has only in-frame clones and lacks some. There are roughly 360,000 clones in the sample; about 90% occur only once, and 1% to 1.5% lies in the top ten. Sequencing was performed on PBMCs or T cells enriched from blood (not recorded which). Receptors were obtained from a man younger than 45 who had recovered from COVID-19.

The chain joins TRBV30 to TRBJ2-7, with TRBD2 identical over 10 bases. Trimming at V came to 0 bases and at J to 6 bases, leaving 2 bases not matched to a gene. CDR3 length: 13 residues. Germline V gene data show CDR1 as GTSNPN and CDR2 as SVGIG (reference sequence). The CDR3: CAWSVLAGREQYF. DNA of the CDR3: TGTGCCTGGAGTGTACTAGCGGGGCGCGAGCAGTACTTC.

The chain has TRBV4-2 and TRBJ1-2; D is unresolved. In germline, CDR1 is LGHNA, CDR2 YNFKEQ. With 0 bases removed from V and 4 bases from J, the gap between germline ends came to 6 bases. This CDR3 region has 13 residues. The CDR3 loop is CASSQDLSYGYTF. The CDR3 DNA reads as TGTGCCAGCAGCCAAGACCTATCCTATGGCTACACCTTC.

The J gene is TRBJ2-5, the V gene TRBV7-8, with D possibly matching TRBD2 (7 bases). This CDR3 contains 16 residues. Germline values: CDR1 SGHVS, CDR2 FQNEAQ. V was cut by 0 bases and J by 5 bases, with 16 bases left in between. The CDR3 DNA reads TGTGCCAGCAGCTTAGCGAACCGGGGGGCCTACGAGACCCAGTACTTC. It specifies CASSLANRGAYETQYF.

The V and J genes are TRBV18 and TRBJ1-5; D is possibly TRBD1 (5 bases). Germline CDR1 KGHSH, CDR2 LQKENI. This CDR3 has 18 residues. V dropped 2 bases and J dropped 3 bases, with 20 bases sitting between them. DNA of the CDR3: TGTGCCAGCTCACCAAACCTCCCCCAGGGCCCTTCCAATCAGCCCCAGCATTTT. It yields the protein CASSPNLPQGPSNQPQHF. Using reference TRBV18 and TRBJ1-5 for the parts outside the CDR3, the full variable domain is NAGVMQNPRHLVRRRGQEARLRCSPMKGHSHVYWYRQLPEEGLKFMVYLQKENIIDESGMPKERFSAEFPKEGPSILRIQQVVRGDSAAYFCASSPNLPQGPSNQPQHFGDGTRLSIL.

This clone came up once. The rearrangement uses TRBV19 and TRBJ1-2; tentatively, D is TRBD1 (6 bases). V lost 4 bases and J 3 bases, leaving 15 bases between the germline ends. From germline, CDR1 is LNHDA and CDR2 SQIVND (reference sequence). The CDR3 runs to 15 residues. CDR3: CASSRGRGPYYGYTF. The CDR3 bases are TGTGCCAGTAGTAGGGGCAGGGGCCCGTACTATGGCTACACCTTC.

J is TRBJ1-1 and V is TRBV6-5; 7 bases are shared with TRBD1. This CDR3 contains 13 residues. CDR1 is MNHEY and CDR2 is SVGAGI in the germline V gene. The J segment lost 11 bases and the V segment lost 0 bases, leaving 6 bases of the junction unmatched. For the CDR3, the DNA is TGTGCCAGCAGTTACTCGAGACAGGGTCTGGCTTTCTTT. Protein: CASSYSRQGLAFF.

This clone was observed a few times. The genes are TRBV5-1 and TRBJ1-1; D is uncertain. Germline CDR1 reads SGHRS; CDR2 reads YFSETQ. This CDR3 contains 10 residues. Trimming took 6 bases from V and 11 from J, leaving 11 bases between them. This CDR3 reads CASNEVGAFF. The CDR3, as DNA: TGCGCCAGCAACGAGGTGGGTGCTTTCTTT.

This clone has more than one count but fewer than ten. This specimen includes other DNA sequences encoding the same CDR3. The chain carries TRBV20-1 and TRBJ2-3, with D possibly matching TRBD2 (5 bases). The CDR3 contains 11 residues. Trimming removed 6 bases from V and 1 base from J, with 5 bases in between. The germline V gene encodes CDR1 DFQATT and CDR2 SNEGSKA (reference sequence). For the CDR3, the DNA is TGCAGTGCCGGGGGCACAGATACGCAGTATTTT. Protein: CSAGGTDTQYF.

This clone appeared once. CDR3 in amino acids: CASGGGYSNQPQHF. The DNA of the CDR3 is TGTGCCAGTGGGGGGGGATATAGCAATCAGCCCCAGCATTTT. This chain connects TRBV19 to TRBJ1-5; a possible D gene is TRBD1 (5 bases). Germline CDR1 is LNHDA and CDR2 is SQIVND (reference sequence). CDR3 size: 14 residues. The germline V and J ends were trimmed by 8 bases and 0 bases, with 11 bases remaining between them.

A note on this clone: Distinct nucleotide sequences in the sample also encode this CDR3. The rearrangement links TRBV10-3 to TRBJ1-4; 8 bases map to TRBD1. CDR1 is ENHRY, CDR2 SYGVKD, per germline. CDR3 length: 13 residues. J lost 6 bases, V lost 7 bases, and 4 bases had no gene match. CDR3 in amino acids: CAIKGQGDEKLFF. The CDR3 region has the DNA TGTGCCATCAAAGGACAGGGTGATGAAAAACTGTTTTTT.

CDR3 coding DNA: TGTGCCAGCAGTAGGACAGGGGGGAATAACTATGGCTACACCTTC. Amino acid sequence: CASSRTGGNNYGYTF. This chain joins TRBV7-9 and TRBJ1-2; 10 bases fit TRBD1. Germline values: CDR1 SEHNR, CDR2 FQNEAQ (reference sequence). This CDR3 contains 15 residues. J lost 1 base, V lost 6 bases, and 5 bases had no gene match.

The chain uses TRBV15 and TRBJ2-2; D is perhaps TRBD1 (5 bases). This CDR3 contains 12 residues. Trimming left V 3 bases short and J 14 bases short, with 13 bases between. The V gene's germline CDR1 is LNHNV and CDR2 YYDKDF (reference sequence). This CDR3 reads CATSRSDRGLFF. CDR3 nucleotides: TGTGCCACCAGCAGGAGCGATAGGGGACTGTTTTTT.

This chain uses TRBV24-1 with TRBJ2-3; D is uncertain. The CDR3 loop spans 12 amino acids. Germline lookup yields CDR1 KGHDR and CDR2 SFDVKD. V lost 4 bases, J lost 3 bases, and 4 bases lay in between. For the CDR3, the DNA is TGTGCCACCAGTGACAGTACAGATACGCAGTATTTT. Amino acid sequence: CATSDSTDTQYF.

The V gene is TRBV7-9, the J gene TRBJ1-4; possible D gene TRBD1, 6 bases. V lost 4 bases and J 7 bases, leaving 7 bases between the germline ends. This CDR3 is built from 12 residues. The germline V gene has CDR1 SEHNR and CDR2 FQNEAQ (reference sequence). CDR3 in DNA: TGTGCCAGCAGCTCACAGGGTGAAAAACTGTTTTTT. This translates into CASSSQGEKLFF.

The rearrangement joins TRBV9 to TRBJ2-6; 10 bases agree with TRBD1. This CDR3 contains 17 residues. V trimming: 6 bases; J trimming: 4 bases; junction bases outside the gene matches: 10. Germline values: CDR1 SGDLS, CDR2 YYNGEE. The CDR3 DNA sequence: TGTGCCAGCACCCCGGGACAGGGGAGGATCGGGGCCAACGTCCTGACTTTC. Protein: CASTPGQGRIGANVLTF.

J is TRBJ1-2 and V is TRBV30; D not resolved. The V end lost 2 bases, the J end lost 0 bases, and 4 bases lay between the germline ends. Germline lookup yields CDR1 GTSNPN and CDR2 SVGIG (reference sequence). The CDR3 has 12 amino acids. The chain's CDR3 is CAWSLANYGYTF. Here the CDR3 DNA reads TGTGCCTGGAGTTTAGCTAACTATGGCTACACCTTC. Based on the CDR3 plus reference TRBV30 and TRBJ1-2, the full variable domain is SQTIHQWPATLVQPVGSPLSLECTVEGTSNPNLYWYRQAAGRGLQLLFYSVGIGQISSEVPQNLSASRPQDRQFILSSKKLLLSDSGFYLCAWSLANYGYTFGSGTRLTVV.

The chain couples TRBV19 to TRBJ2-1, with TRBD1 identical over 10 bases. The CDR3 extends over 14 amino acids. Unmatched junction bases numbered 4, after V lost 5 bases and J lost 6 bases. Per the germline V gene, CDR1 is LNHDA and CDR2 is SQIVND (reference sequence). The CDR3 spells CASSPDRGGNEQFF. CDR3 nucleotide sequence: TGTGCCAGTAGTCCGGACAGGGGGGGCAATGAGCAGTTCTTC.

V is TRBV6-1 and J is TRBJ1-2, with D unresolved. This CDR3 region has 12 residues. Germline V gives CDR1 MNHNS, CDR2 SASEGT. V lost 11 bases and J 1 base, leaving 11 bases between the germline ends. The CDR3 sequence: CACMGSNYGYTF. For the CDR3, the DNA is TGTGCCTGCATGGGGAGTAACTATGGCTACACCTTC.

J is TRBJ2-7 and V is TRBV12-3 or TRBV12-4, with D perhaps matching TRBD2 (5 bases). The germline V and J ends were trimmed by 4 bases and 2 bases, with 9 bases remaining between them. CDR3 size: 13 residues. CDR3 sequence: CASSSPGTYEQYF. The CDR3 nucleotides read TGTGCCAGCAGTTCCCCCGGGACCTACGAGCAGTACTTC.

V usage is TRBV7-3 and J usage is TRBJ2-5, with 7 bases lining up with TRBD1. Germline values: CDR1 SGHTA, CDR2 FQGTGA. Trimming at V came to 4 bases and at J to 5 bases, leaving 7 bases not matched to a gene. This CDR3 spans 14 amino acids. CDR3 nucleotides: TGTGCCAGCAGCTCTAATACAGGGGCTGAGACCCAGTACTTC. Protein sequence: CASSSNTGAETQYF.

The chain links TRBV29-1 to TRBJ2-4; 9 bases match TRBD2. CDR1 and CDR2 (germline): SQVTM, ANQGSEA. Trimming cost V 3 bases and J 6 bases; bases outside gene matches: 6. The CDR3 spans 14 residues. In DNA form, the CDR3 reads TGCAGCGTTGATGGCGGGGGGGATCTAAACATTCAGTACTTC. This codes for CSVDGGGDLNIQYF.